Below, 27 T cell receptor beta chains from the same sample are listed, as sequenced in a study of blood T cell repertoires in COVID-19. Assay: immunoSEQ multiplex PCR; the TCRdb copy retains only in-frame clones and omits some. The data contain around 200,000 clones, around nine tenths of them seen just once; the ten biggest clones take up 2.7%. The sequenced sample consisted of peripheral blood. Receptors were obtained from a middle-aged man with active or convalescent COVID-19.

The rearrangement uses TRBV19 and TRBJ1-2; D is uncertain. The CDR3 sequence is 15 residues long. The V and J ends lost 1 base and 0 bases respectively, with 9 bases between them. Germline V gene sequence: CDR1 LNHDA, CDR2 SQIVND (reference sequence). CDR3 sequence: CASSIVAQPNYGYTF. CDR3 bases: TGTGCCAGTAGTATAGTTGCGCAACCTAACTATGGCTACACCTTC.

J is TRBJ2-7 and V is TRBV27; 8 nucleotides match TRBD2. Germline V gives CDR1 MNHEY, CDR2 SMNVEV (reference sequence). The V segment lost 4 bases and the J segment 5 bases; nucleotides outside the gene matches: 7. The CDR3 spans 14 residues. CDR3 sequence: CASSWAGGANEQYF. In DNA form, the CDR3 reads TGTGCCAGCAGTTGGGCCGGGGGGGCAAACGAGCAGTACTTC.

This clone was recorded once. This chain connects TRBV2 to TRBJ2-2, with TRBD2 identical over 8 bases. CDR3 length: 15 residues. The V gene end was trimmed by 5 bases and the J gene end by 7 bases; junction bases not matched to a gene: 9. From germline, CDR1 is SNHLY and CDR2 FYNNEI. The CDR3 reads CASSPFGGAGGELFF. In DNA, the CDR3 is TGTGCCAGCAGTCCCTTCGGGGGGGCAGGCGGGGAGCTGTTTTTT.

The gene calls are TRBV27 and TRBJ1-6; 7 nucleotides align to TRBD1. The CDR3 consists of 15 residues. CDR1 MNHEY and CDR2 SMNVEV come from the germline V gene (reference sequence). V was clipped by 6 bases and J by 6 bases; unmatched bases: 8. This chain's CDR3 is CASRWDSRSNSPLHF. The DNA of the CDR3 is TGTGCCAGCAGGTGGGACAGCAGGAGTAATTCACCCCTCCACTTT.

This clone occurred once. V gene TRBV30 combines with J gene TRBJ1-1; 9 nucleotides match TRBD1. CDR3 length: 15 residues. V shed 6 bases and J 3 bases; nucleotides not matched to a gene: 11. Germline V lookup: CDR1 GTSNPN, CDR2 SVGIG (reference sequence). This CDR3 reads CACLLQGALDTEAFF. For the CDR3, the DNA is TGTGCCTGCCTTCTACAGGGGGCCCTTGACACTGAAGCTTTCTTT. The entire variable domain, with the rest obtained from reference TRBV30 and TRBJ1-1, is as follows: SQTIHQWPATLVQPVGSPLSLECTVEGTSNPNLYWYRQAAGRGLQLLFYSVGIGQISSEVPQNLSASRPQDRQFILSSKKLLLSDSGFYLCACLLQGALDTEAFFGQGTRLTVV.

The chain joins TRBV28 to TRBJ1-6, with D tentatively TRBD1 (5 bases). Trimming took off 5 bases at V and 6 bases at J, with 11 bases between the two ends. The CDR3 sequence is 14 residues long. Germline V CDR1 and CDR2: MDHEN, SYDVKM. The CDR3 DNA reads TGTGCCAGCAGTAAAGACAGTTCTAATTCACCCCTCCACTTT. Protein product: CASSKDSSNSPLHF.

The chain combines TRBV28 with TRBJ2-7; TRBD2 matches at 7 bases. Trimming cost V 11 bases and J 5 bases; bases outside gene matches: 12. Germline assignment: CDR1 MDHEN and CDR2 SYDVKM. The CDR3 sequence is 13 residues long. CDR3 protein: CAEGRAGFHEQYF. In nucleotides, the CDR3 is TGTGCCGAGGGGAGGGCGGGGTTTCACGAGCAGTACTTC.

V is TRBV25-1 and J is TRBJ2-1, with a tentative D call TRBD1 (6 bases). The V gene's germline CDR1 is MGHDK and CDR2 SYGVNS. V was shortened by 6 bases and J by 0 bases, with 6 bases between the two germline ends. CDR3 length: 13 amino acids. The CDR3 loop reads CASRGASYNEQFF. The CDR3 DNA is TGTGCCAGCAGGGGGGCCTCCTACAATGAGCAGTTCTTC.

The CDR3 bases are TGTGCCTGGAATAAAGCGGGCGGCACAGATACGCAGTATTTT. This gives the protein CAWNKAGGTDTQYF. This chain connects TRBV30 to TRBJ2-3, with a tentative D call TRBD2 (6 bases). The length of the CDR3 is 14 residues. The ends were cut back, 4 bases at V and 1 base at J, with 12 bases in the middle. Germline CDR1 is GTSNPN and CDR2 is SVGIG (reference sequence).

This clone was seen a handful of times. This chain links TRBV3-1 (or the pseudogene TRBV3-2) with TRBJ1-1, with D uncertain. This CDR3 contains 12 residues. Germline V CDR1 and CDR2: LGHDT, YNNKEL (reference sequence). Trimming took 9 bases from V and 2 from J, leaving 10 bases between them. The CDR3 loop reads CASTGVNTEAFF. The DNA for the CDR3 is TGTGCCAGTACCGGGGTAAACACTGAAGCTTTCTTT.

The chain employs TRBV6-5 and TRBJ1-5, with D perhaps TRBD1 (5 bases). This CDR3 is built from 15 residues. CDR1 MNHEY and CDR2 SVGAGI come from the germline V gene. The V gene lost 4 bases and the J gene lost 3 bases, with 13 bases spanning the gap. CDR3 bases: TGTGCCAGCAGTTTCCGGGGGGAGTCCAATCAGCCCCAGCATTTT. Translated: CASSFRGESNQPQHF.

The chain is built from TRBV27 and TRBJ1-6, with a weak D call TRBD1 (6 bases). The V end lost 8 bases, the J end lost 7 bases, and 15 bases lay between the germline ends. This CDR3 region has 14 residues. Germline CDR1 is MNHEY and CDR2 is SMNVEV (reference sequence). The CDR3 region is CASARGAINSPLHF. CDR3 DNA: TGTGCCAGCGCGCGGGGGGCTATAAATTCACCCCTCCACTTT.

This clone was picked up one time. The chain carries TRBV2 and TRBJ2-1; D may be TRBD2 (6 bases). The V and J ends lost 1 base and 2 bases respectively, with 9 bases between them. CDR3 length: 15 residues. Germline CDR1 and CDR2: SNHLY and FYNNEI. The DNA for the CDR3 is TGTGCCAGCAGTGAAGGGGGAGGCCCCTACAATGAGCAGTTCTTC. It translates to CASSEGGGPYNEQFF.

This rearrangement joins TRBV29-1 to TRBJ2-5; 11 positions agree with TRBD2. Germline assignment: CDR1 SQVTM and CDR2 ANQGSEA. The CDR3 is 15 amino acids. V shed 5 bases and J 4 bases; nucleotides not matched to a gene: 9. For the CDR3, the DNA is TGCAGCGTTAGTTTTTCTAGCGGGGGGCTAGAGACCCAGTACTTC. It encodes CSVSFSSGGLETQYF.

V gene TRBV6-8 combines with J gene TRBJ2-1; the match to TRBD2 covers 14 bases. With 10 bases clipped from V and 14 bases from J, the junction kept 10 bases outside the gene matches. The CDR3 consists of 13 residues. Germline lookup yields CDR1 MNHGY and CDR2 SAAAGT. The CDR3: CATHPGLAGGEFF. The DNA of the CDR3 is TGTGCCACCCACCCCGGACTAGCGGGGGGTGAGTTCTTC.

Here the CDR3 reads CASSSGTGGAGGYTF. The CDR3 nucleotides read TGTGCCAGCAGTTCCGGGACAGGGGGCGCGGGTGGCTACACCTTC. The J gene is TRBJ1-2, the V gene TRBV5-8; 12 bases align to TRBD1. The J segment lost 7 bases and the V segment lost 5 bases, leaving 9 bases of the junction unmatched. This CDR3 is built from 15 residues. Germline-derived CDR1 and CDR2 are SGHTS and YDEGEE.

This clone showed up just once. CDR3 sequence reads: CAWGTGLSEKLFF. Here the CDR3 DNA reads TGTGCCTGGGGGACAGGGTTAAGTGAAAAACTGTTTTTT. The genes are TRBV30 and TRBJ1-4; 9 nucleotides agree with TRBD1. The CDR3 has 13 residues. Germline V gives CDR1 GTSNPN, CDR2 SVGIG (reference sequence). Unmatched junction bases numbered 5, after V lost 5 bases and J lost 7 bases.

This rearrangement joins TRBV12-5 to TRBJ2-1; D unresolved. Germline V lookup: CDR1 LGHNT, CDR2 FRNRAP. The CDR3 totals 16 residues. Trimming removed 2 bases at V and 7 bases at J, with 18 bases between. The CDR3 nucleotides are TGTGCTAGTGGTTTGTCATTCCCCCGGGTTTCGAATGAGCAGTTCTTC. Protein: CASGLSFPRVSNEQFF.

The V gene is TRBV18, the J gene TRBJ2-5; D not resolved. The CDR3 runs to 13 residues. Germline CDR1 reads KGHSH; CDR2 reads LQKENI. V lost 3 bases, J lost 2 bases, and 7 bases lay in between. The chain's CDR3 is CASSPDGQETQYF. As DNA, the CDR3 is TGTGCCAGCTCACCCGACGGGCAAGAGACCCAGTACTTC.

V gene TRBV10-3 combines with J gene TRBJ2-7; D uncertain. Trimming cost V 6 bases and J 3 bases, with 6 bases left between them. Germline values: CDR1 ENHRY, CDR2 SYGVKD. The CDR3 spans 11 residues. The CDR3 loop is CAISRDYEQYF. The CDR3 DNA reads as TGTGCCATCAGCCGAGACTACGAGCAGTACTTC.

The CDR3 DNA is TGCGCCAGCAGCCAGACAGGGGCGGCCTACGAGCAGTACTTC. The encoded protein is CASSQTGAAYEQYF. The chain links TRBV5-1 to TRBJ2-7; 8 nucleotides match TRBD1. J gave up 2 bases and V 4 bases, and 5 bases lay outside the gene matches. Germline assignment: CDR1 SGHRS and CDR2 YFSETQ. There are 14 residues in the CDR3.

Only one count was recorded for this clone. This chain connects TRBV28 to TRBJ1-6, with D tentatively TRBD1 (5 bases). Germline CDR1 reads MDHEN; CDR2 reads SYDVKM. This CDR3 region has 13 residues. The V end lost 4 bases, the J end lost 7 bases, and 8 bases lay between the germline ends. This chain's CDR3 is CASSSRANSPLHF. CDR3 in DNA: TGTGCCAGCAGTTCCAGGGCCAATTCACCCCTCCACTTT.

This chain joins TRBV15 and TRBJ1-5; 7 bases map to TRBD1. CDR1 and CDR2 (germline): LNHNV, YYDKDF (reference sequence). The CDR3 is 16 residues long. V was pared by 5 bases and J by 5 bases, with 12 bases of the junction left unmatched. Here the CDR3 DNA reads TGTGCCACCAGCGACCGGGACAGCGAGCTTCATCAGCCCCAGCATTTT. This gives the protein CATSDRDSELHQPQHF. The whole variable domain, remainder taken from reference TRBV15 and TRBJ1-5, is DAMVIQNPRYQVTQFGKPVTLSCSQTLNHNVMYWYQQKSSQAPKLLFHYYDKDFNNEADTPDNFQSRRPNTSFCFLDIRSPGLGDTAMYLCATSDRDSELHQPQHFGDGTRLSIL.

CDR3 sequence reads: CASSPGGAGQPQHF. CDR3 coding DNA: TGTGCCAGCAGCCCGGGGGGGGCTGGGCAGCCCCAGCATTTT. This chain links TRBV7-9 with TRBJ1-5; perhaps TRBD1 as D (6 bases). Trimming shortened V by 5 bases and J by 7 bases, and 15 bases separated the two germline ends. Germline CDR1 SEHNR, CDR2 FQNEAQ (reference sequence). This CDR3 comprises 14 residues. Looking up the rest from reference TRBV7-9 and TRBJ1-5 gives the full variable domain: DTGVSQNPRHKITKRGQNVTFRCDPISEHNRLYWYRQTLGQGPEFLTYFQNEAQLEKSRLLSDRFSAERPKGSFSTLEIQRTEQGDSAMYLCASSPGGAGQPQHFGDGTRLSIL.

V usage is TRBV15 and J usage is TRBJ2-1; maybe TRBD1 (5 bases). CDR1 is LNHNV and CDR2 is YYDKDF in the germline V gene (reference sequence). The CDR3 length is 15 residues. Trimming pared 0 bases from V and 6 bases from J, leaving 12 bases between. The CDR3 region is CATSRDRSGFNEQFF. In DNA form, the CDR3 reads TGTGCCACCAGCAGAGATAGGTCAGGGTTCAATGAGCAGTTCTTC.

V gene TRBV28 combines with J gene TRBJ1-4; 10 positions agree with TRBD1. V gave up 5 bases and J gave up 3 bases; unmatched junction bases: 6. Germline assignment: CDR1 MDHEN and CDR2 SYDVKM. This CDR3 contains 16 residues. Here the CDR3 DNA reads TGTGCCAGCAGTAGACCGGGACAGGGGCCTAATGAAAAACTGTTTTTT. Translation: CASSRPGQGPNEKLFF.

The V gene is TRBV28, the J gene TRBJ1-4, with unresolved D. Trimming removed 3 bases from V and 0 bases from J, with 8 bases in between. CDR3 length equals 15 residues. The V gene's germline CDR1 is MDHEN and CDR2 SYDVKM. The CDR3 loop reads CASSFNSATNEKLFF. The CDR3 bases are TGTGCCAGCAGTTTTAACAGTGCAACTAATGAAAAACTGTTTTTT.